Listed here are 19 T cell receptor beta chains from one sample, sequenced in a study of PD-1 blockade in classical Hodgkin lymphoma (TCRdb year 2020). Receptors were amplified or captured by the immunoSEQ multiplex PCR assay. Not all clones reach the TCRdb copy of this immuneACCESS table, which keeps in-frame sequences only. Checked studies attribute under half of the gap to unresolved V genes and leave the rest unexplained. A total of under 45,000 clones appear in this sample, around three fifths of them only once. Approximately 2.8% of the sample is held by the ten biggest clonotypes. According to the study, the label for this sample's time point signals: cycle 4 day 1 (C4D1), after more than five weeks of nivolumab. Every trial patient had relapsed after autologous stem cell transplantation, and cohorts A, B and C differed in prior brentuximab vedotin exposure. Here the sequenced sample was peripheral blood mononuclear cells (PBMCs), taken before the fourth cycle of nivolumab. Every receptor here comes from a human donor with classical Hodgkin lymphoma.

This clone was seen a few times. This chain joins TRBV7-9 and TRBJ1-3, with TRBD1 as a possible D gene (5 bases). The CDR3 is 15 residues long. Trimming took off 2 bases at V and 3 bases at J, with 11 bases between the two ends. Germline V gives CDR1 SEHNR, CDR2 FQNEAQ (reference sequence). The CDR3 region has the DNA TGTGCCAGCAGCTTAAGTCAGGGCTATGGAAACACCATATATTTT. It specifies CASSLSQGYGNTIYF.

CDR3 coding DNA: TGTGCCAGCGCCGCTCAGGGGTTCGGTAATTCACCCCTCCACTTT. It codes for CASAAQGFGNSPLHF. The chain is built from TRBV6-4 and TRBJ1-6, with D possibly TRBD1 on 6 matching bases. Trimming cost V 8 bases and J 6 bases, with 17 bases left between them. Germline CDR1 and CDR2: MRHNA and SNTAGT. CDR3 length: 15 amino acids.

The chain has TRBV21-1 and TRBJ1-1; the table calls TRBD1, which could not be checked here. TRBV21-1 is flagged as a pseudogene. CDR3 length: 15 amino acids. CDR3 loop: CASSTRQARPPEAFF. In DNA, the CDR3 is TGTGCCAGCAGCACCCGACAGGCCCGGCCCCCTGAAGCTTTCTTT.

V is TRBV11-2 and J is TRBJ2-7; D may match TRBD1 or TRBD2 (5 bases each). V gave up 5 bases and J gave up 1 base, with 12 bases separating them. The CDR3 contains 14 residues. Germline-derived CDR1 and CDR2 are SGHAT and FQNNGV. Here the CDR3 reads CASSPGTLSYEQYF. The CDR3 coding sequence is TGTGCCAGCAGCCCCGGGACCTTATCCTACGAGCAGTACTTC. The variable domain in full, with the rest retrieved from reference TRBV11-2 and TRBJ2-7, is EAGVAQSPRYKIIEKRQSVAFWCNPISGHATLYWYQQILGQGPKLLIQFQNNGVVDDSQLPKDRFSAERLKGVDSTLKIQPAKLEDSAVYLCASSPGTLSYEQYFGPGTRLTVT.

The CDR3: CASSQTSGKINEQFF. Here the CDR3 DNA reads TGCGCCAGCAGCCAAACTAGCGGGAAGATTAATGAGCAGTTCTTC. The chain is built from TRBV4-3 and TRBJ2-1; TRBD2 matches 10 bases. Trimming took 2 bases from V and 7 from J; bases not matched to a gene: 5. Germline assignment: CDR1 LGHNA and CDR2 YSLEER. The CDR3 totals 15 residues.

The chain recombines TRBV5-1 with TRBJ1-2, with 7 bases identical to TRBD1. CDR1 and CDR2 (germline): SGHRS, YFSETQ. The CDR3 totals 15 residues. The junction had 12 bases not matched to a gene; V was cut back by 5 bases and J by 5 bases. CDR3 nucleotide sequence: TGCGCCAGCAGGGAGGGGGCAGGTCGTTTTTATGGCTACACCTTC. Translating it yields CASREGAGRFYGYTF.

This clone has a handful of counts. This chain uses TRBV6-1 with TRBJ2-5; D might be TRBD1 (5 bases). From germline, CDR1 is MNHNS and CDR2 SASEGT. V was trimmed by 2 bases and J by 7 bases, leaving 20 bases between them. CDR3 length equals 16 residues. CDR3 bases: TGTGCCAGCAGTGAATCCCCGCAGGGTCCTTTGGGGACCCAGTACTTC. Protein sequence: CASSESPQGPLGTQYF.

The chain carries TRBV7-3 and TRBJ2-1; 8 positions match TRBD2. The length of the CDR3 is 18 residues. Trimming cost V 1 base and J 1 base; bases outside gene matches: 9. Germline V CDR1 and CDR2: SGHTA, FQGTGA. CDR3 protein: CASSLRREALGSYNEQFF. The DNA of the CDR3 is TGTGCCAGCAGCTTAAGGCGGGAGGCCTTGGGGTCCTACAATGAGCAGTTCTTC.

This clone was counted only a few times. The chain carries TRBV18 and TRBJ1-3; D not certain. The CDR3 length is 14 residues. V was pared by 5 bases and J by 3 bases, with 11 bases between. Germline V CDR1 and CDR2: KGHSH, LQKENI. The CDR3, as DNA: TGTGCCAGCTCAGAAGGTTTAGGTGGAAACACCATATATTTT. As protein: CASSEGLGGNTIYF.

The chain has TRBV5-1 and TRBJ1-2; a possible D gene is TRBD1 (5 bases). There are 16 residues in the CDR3. The V and J ends lost 1 base and 1 base respectively, with 14 bases between them. Germline CDR1 reads SGHRS; CDR2 reads YFSETQ. The chain's CDR3 is CASSLRVTGDNYGYTF. The CDR3, as DNA: TGCGCCAGCAGCTTGAGAGTCACAGGAGATAACTATGGCTACACCTTC.

The genes are TRBV4-3 and TRBJ2-7; 7 nucleotides match TRBD1. Trimming took 0 bases from V and 3 from J; bases not matched to a gene: 2. CDR1 is LGHNA, CDR2 YSLEER, per germline. CDR3 length: 14 amino acids. CDR3 protein: CASSQEYRGYEQYF. The CDR3 DNA sequence: TGCGCCAGCAGCCAAGAGTACAGGGGCTACGAGCAGTACTTC.

The V gene is TRBV6-1, the J gene TRBJ1-1, with 10 bases fitting TRBD1. This CDR3 is built from 13 residues. The trim removed 10 bases at V and 4 bases at J, leaving 6 bases unmatched. Germline CDR1 and CDR2: MNHNS and SASEGT. The CDR3 spells CAIDRGLSTEAFF. CDR3 DNA sequence: TGTGCCATAGACAGGGGGCTATCCACTGAAGCTTTCTTT.

This clone occurred a few times. The V call is TRBV19, the J call TRBJ2-6, with unresolved D. The germline V and J ends were trimmed by 6 bases and 2 bases, with 8 bases remaining between them. The CDR3 has 14 amino acids. Germline V gene lookup returns CDR1 LNHDA and CDR2 SQIVND (reference sequence). DNA of the CDR3: TGTGCCAGTAGAAGTTTGGCTGGGGCCAACGTCCTGACTTTC. Translated: CASRSLAGANVLTF.

The genes are TRBV28 and TRBJ1-2, with D unresolved. Germline CDR1 MDHEN, CDR2 SYDVKM. V was shortened by 7 bases and J by 0 bases, with 6 bases between the two germline ends. The length of the CDR3 is 12 residues. Here the CDR3 DNA reads TGTGCCAGCAACAGAGCTAACTATGGCTACACCTTC. This encodes CASNRANYGYTF.

This chain uses TRBV29-1 with TRBJ1-2; 9 nucleotides line up with TRBD1. The V gene's germline CDR1 is SQVTM and CDR2 ANQGSEA. The CDR3 has 12 residues. Trimming took 6 bases from V and 8 from J; bases not matched to a gene: 7. The chain's CDR3 is CSVTGTGLGYTF. The DNA of the CDR3 is TGCAGCGTCACCGGGACAGGGTTGGGCTACACCTTC.

This clone has a single count. The chain recombines TRBV19 with TRBJ2-7; D is perhaps TRBD2 (5 bases). V lost 3 bases and J 7 bases, leaving 16 bases between the germline ends. This CDR3 has 14 amino acids. Germline V gene sequence: CDR1 LNHDA, CDR2 SQIVND (reference sequence). The CDR3 nucleotides read TGTGCCAGTAGTATTGGCGGGTCAGAACGGGAGCAGTACTTC. Its protein is CASSIGGSEREQYF.

This chain joins TRBV5-5 and TRBJ2-1; either TRBD1 or TRBD2 may fit D (5 bases each). This CDR3 has 15 amino acids. CDR1 and CDR2 (germline): SGHKS, YYEKEE (reference sequence). With 0 bases removed from V and 3 bases from J, the gap between germline ends came to 10 bases. DNA for the CDR3: TGTGCCAGCAGCTTGGATGGGGGAGACTACAATGAGCAGTTCTTC. It specifies CASSLDGGDYNEQFF.

This rearrangement joins TRBV9 to TRBJ2-7; 7 nucleotides line up with TRBD1. This CDR3 contains 15 residues. In germline, CDR1 is SGDLS, CDR2 YYNGEE. Trimming took 0 bases from V and 4 from J; bases not matched to a gene: 7. CDR3 amino acids: CASSVGGGKRYEQYF. The DNA for the CDR3 is TGTGCCAGCAGCGTAGGAGGGGGCAAGAGGTACGAGCAGTACTTC.

On this clone: A much larger clone differs by one base, so this may be a read error. The chain has TRBV5-4 and TRBJ1-5; TRBD1 aligns across 10 bases. This CDR3 is built from 16 residues. J lost 0 bases, V lost 4 bases, and 4 bases had no gene match. Germline V gene sequence: CDR1 SGHNT, CDR2 YYREEE (reference sequence). CDR3 DNA: TGTGCCAGCAGCCTGACAGGGGGCTATAGCAATCAGCCCCAGCATTTT. Protein product: CASSLTGGYSNQPQHF. The full variable domain, completed using reference TRBV5-4 and TRBJ1-5, is ETGVTQSPTHLIKTRGQQVTLRCSSQSGHNTVSWYQQALGQGPQFIFQYYREEENGRGNFPPRFSGLQFPNYSSELNVNALELDDSALYLCASSLTGGYSNQPQHFGDGTRLSIL.